This TCR beta chain is from a study of blood T cell repertoires in COVID-19. Study context: T cells, B-cell-depleted T cells, or PBMCs provided the cDNA or gDNA that served as material.

V shed 0 bases and J shed 6 bases, with 7 bases lying between them. Germline-derived CDR1 and CDR2 are SGHDT and YYEEEE. The CDR3 contains 13 residues. How the authors handled the data: Researchers report that nucleated cell counts were estimated from reference gene primer amplification. TCRdb keeps only in-frame clones here, not all; method: immunoSEQ multiplex PCR. The V and J calls and clone size are taken from that table; D and trimming were inferred from the DNA. The data hold some 35,000 clones, with 80% to 90% observed a single time. This sequence was found in a man between 65 and 85 years old with acute or convalescent COVID-19. The chain has TRBV5-6 and TRBJ1-3, with D maybe TRBD1 (6 bases). The sample was peripheral blood. The CDR3 reads CASSLVGANTIYF. The CDR3 DNA follows: TGTGCCAGCAGCTTGGTGGGGGCAAACACCATATATTTT.